A single TCR beta chain is shown here with its context. Its cognate antigen is unknown. Treatment reported: oral pan-JAK inhibitor, 5-10 mg twice daily. Reverse transcription of extracted RNA yielded cDNA, which provided the sequencing template. Profiling relied on immunoSEQ multiplex PCR, and the TCRdb table lists in-frame clones only, not all of them. The sample carries about 200,000 clones, 60% recorded once. This record belongs to a study of CD8+ T cells in alopecia areata. Study-level findings and limits: Among the top 100, expanded CD8+ clones were significantly decreased by tofacitinib, as was scalp clonality. With patients, TCR sharing proved less clear than in mice, a difference possibly related to HLA.

This CDR3 is built from 14 residues. From germline, CDR1 is GTSNPN and CDR2 SVGIG (reference sequence). V lost 2 bases and J lost 5, with 16 bases in between. The chain links TRBV30 to TRBJ2-7, with D possibly matching TRBD1 (6 bases). The clonotype comes from a human donor with alopecia areata. This specimen was CD4+ T cells sorted from blood, taken at week 4, from a patient treated with tofacitinib. CDR3 DNA: TGTGCCTGGAGTCTCTGGGGGCAAAGGAACGAGCAGTACTTC. Translating gives CAWSLWGQRNEQYF. The full variable domain, in which reference TRBV30 and TRBJ2-7 provide the parts outside the CDR3, is SQTIHQWPATLVQPVGSPLSLECTVEGTSNPNLYWYRQAAGRGLQLLFYSVGIGQISSEVPQNLSASRPQDRQFILSSKKLLLSDSGFYLCAWSLWGQRNEQYFGPGTRLTVT.